This entry lists 27 T cell receptor beta chains sequenced from one sample in a study of T cell responses to AZD1222 COVID-19 vaccine. Repertoires were generated with immunoSEQ multiplex PCR, while TCRdb's copy carries only in-frame clones and drops some. The sample holds 80,000 to 90,000 clones; about nine tenths are singletons and the top ten take 5% to 6%. Sequenced here: peripheral blood, sampled 28 days after the second AZD1222 dose. Source of these receptors: an adult who received the AZD1222 COVID-19 vaccine.

The CDR3: CASSLADSREQFF. The CDR3 DNA reads as TGCGCCAGCAGCTTGGCCGACAGTAGGGAGCAGTTCTTC. The chain couples TRBV5-1 to TRBJ2-1, with D tentatively TRBD1 (5 bases). The CDR3 loop spans 13 amino acids. CDR1 SGHRS and CDR2 YFSETQ come from the germline V gene. Trimming took 0 bases from V and 10 from J, leaving 11 bases between them.

This chain joins TRBV6-5 and TRBJ2-2, with TRBD2 as a possible D gene (5 bases). In germline, CDR1 is MNHEY, CDR2 SVGAGI. The CDR3 length is 13 residues. V dropped 6 bases and J dropped 5 bases, with 10 bases sitting between them. CDR3 sequence (DNA): TGTGCCAGCAGCCCGGGGTTTACCGGGGAGCTGTTTTTT. Amino acids: CASSPGFTGELFF.

V and J are TRBV4-3 and TRBJ2-2; 7 bases agree with TRBD2. The CDR3 is made up of 19 amino acids. With 0 bases clipped from V and 8 bases from J, the junction kept 18 bases outside the gene matches. The germline V gene encodes CDR1 LGHNA and CDR2 YSLEER. The CDR3 DNA reads as TGCGCCAGCAGCCAAGATGCGGGGGTCCGGCGGGGTACGGAGGGGGAGCTGTTTTTT. Amino acid sequence: CASSQDAGVRRGTEGELFF.

The V and J genes are TRBV2 and TRBJ2-1, with D possibly TRBD2 on 6 matching bases. V was cut by 2 bases and J by 4 bases, with 12 bases left in between. This CDR3 is built from 15 residues. CDR1 and CDR2 (germline): SNHLY, FYNNEI. The CDR3 nucleotides are TGTGCCAGCAGTGAAATCCCCGGGGGTTACAATGAGCAGTTCTTC. Amino acid sequence: CASSEIPGGYNEQFF.

The CDR3 spells CASSLRGDTQYF. DNA of the CDR3: TGCGCCAGCAGCTTAAGGGGTGATACGCAGTATTTT. The chain recombines TRBV5-1 with TRBJ2-3, with D possibly TRBD1 on 5 matching bases. Per germline, CDR1 SGHRS and CDR2 YFSETQ. The CDR3 runs to 12 residues. V was trimmed by 2 bases and J by 6 bases, leaving 7 bases between them. Looking up the rest from reference TRBV5-1 and TRBJ2-3 gives the full variable domain: KAGVTQTPRYLIKTRGQQVTLSCSPISGHRSVSWYQQTPGQGLQFLFEYFSETQRNKGNFPGRFSGRQFSNSRSEMNVSTLELGDSALYLCASSLRGDTQYFGPGTRLTVL.

This chain links TRBV6-5 with TRBJ1-6, with 9 bases that match TRBD1. The CDR3 covers 15 residues. V shed 4 bases, J shed 10 bases, and the junction held 8 bases outside the gene matches. Germline CDR1 reads MNHEY; CDR2 reads SVGAGI. DNA of the CDR3: TGTGCCAGCAGTTCCATGACAGGGGGACGATCACCCCTCCACTTT. Translating gives CASSSMTGGRSPLHF.

The J gene is TRBJ1-4, the V gene TRBV28; D gene ambiguous. Per germline, CDR1 MDHEN and CDR2 SYDVKM. With 4 bases removed from V and 7 bases from J, the gap between germline ends came to 7 bases. CDR3 length equals 12 residues. CDR3 sequence: CASSSPLEKLFF. The CDR3 bases are TGTGCCAGCAGTTCGCCCCTTGAAAAACTGTTTTTT.

J is TRBJ2-3 and V is TRBV20-1; 10 bases are a match to TRBD1. Trimming removed 6 bases from V and 10 bases from J; junction bases left unmatched: 4. This CDR3 contains 11 residues. Germline V gene sequence: CDR1 DFQATT, CDR2 SNEGSKA (reference sequence). CDR3: CSAGQGNAQYF. CDR3 sequence (DNA): TGCAGTGCGGGACAGGGGAACGCGCAGTATTTT.

This chain connects TRBV19 to TRBJ1-2; D is possibly TRBD1 (5 bases). CDR3 length: 15 residues. Per the germline V gene, CDR1 is LNHDA and CDR2 is SQIVND (reference sequence). V was shortened by 0 bases and J by 7 bases, with 15 bases between the two germline ends. For the CDR3, the DNA is TGTGCCAGTAGTATAGATCATGGGCAGGGAGCTGGCTACACCTTC. Amino acids: CASSIDHGQGAGYTF.

The chain is built from TRBV28 and TRBJ2-7, with D possibly being TRBD2 (5 bases). The germline CDR1 and CDR2 sequences are MDHEN and SYDVKM. V was trimmed by 6 bases and J by 3 bases, leaving 18 bases between them. CDR3 length: 15 amino acids. The CDR3 DNA is TGTGCCAGCAGCCATAACGGTGCAGGAGGCTACGAGCAGTACTTC. Translated: CASSHNGAGGYEQYF.

CDR3 region: CASKSGPGNEQFF. CDR3 DNA: TGCGCCAGCAAAAGCGGCCCAGGTAATGAGCAGTTCTTC. The V gene is TRBV5-1, the J gene TRBJ2-1; a weak D match, TRBD2 (5 bases). V lost 6 bases, J lost 7 bases, and 14 bases lay in between. The CDR3 has 13 residues. CDR1 is SGHRS, CDR2 YFSETQ, per germline.

The rearrangement uses TRBV6-6 and TRBJ2-7; D may be TRBD2 (7 bases). The V and J ends lost 6 bases and 2 bases respectively, with 14 bases between them. The CDR3 covers 14 residues. Germline V CDR1 and CDR2: MNHNY, SVGAGI (reference sequence). CDR3 sequence reads: CASRNREGTYEQYF. DNA of the CDR3: TGTGCCAGCAGAAACAGGGAGGGGACCTACGAGCAGTACTTC.

The gene calls are TRBV6-5 and TRBJ2-7; D perhaps matches TRBD1 (5 bases). Trimming left V 0 bases short and J 4 bases short, with 10 bases between. The length of the CDR3 is 14 residues. Germline V gene sequence: CDR1 MNHEY, CDR2 SVGAGI. CDR3 DNA sequence: TGTGCCAGCAGTTACTCCGGCAGGGCTTACGAGCAGTACTTC. This sequence encodes CASSYSGRAYEQYF.

The chain couples TRBV7-9 to TRBJ2-1; 12 nucleotides match TRBD2. In germline, CDR1 is SEHNR, CDR2 FQNEAQ (reference sequence). V was clipped by 5 bases and J by 7 bases; unmatched bases: 12. The CDR3 length is 17 residues. CDR3 nucleotide sequence: TGTGCCAGCAGCCCCAGAGTACTAGCGGGGGGTGGTAATGAGCAGTTCTTC. Encoded protein: CASSPRVLAGGGNEQFF.

The rearrangement links TRBV5-4 to TRBJ1-1, with 7 bases that match TRBD1. This CDR3 region has 12 residues. From germline, CDR1 is SGHNT and CDR2 YYREEE (reference sequence). J was trimmed by 6 bases and V by 4 bases; bases with no gene match: 3. The CDR3 DNA follows: TGTGCCAGCAGCCCACAGGGGTCTGAAGCTTTCTTT. Protein sequence: CASSPQGSEAFF.

V and J are TRBV29-1 and TRBJ1-1, with TRBD1 matching 7 bases. Per germline, CDR1 SQVTM and CDR2 ANQGSEA. This CDR3 comprises 14 residues. J gave up 0 bases and V 2 bases, and 3 bases lay outside the gene matches. The CDR3 reads CSVELQGMNTEAFF. CDR3 DNA sequence: TGCAGCGTTGAATTACAGGGGATGAACACTGAAGCTTTCTTT.

This sequence joins TRBV10-2 and TRBJ1-5, with unresolved D. The CDR3 is 12 residues long. Deletions cut 2 bases from V and 9 bases from J, with 8 bases between. CDR1 and CDR2 (germline): WSHSY, SAAADI. The CDR3 region has the DNA TGCGCCAGCAGTGAGCCGACCGGGCCCCAGCATTTT. It encodes CASSEPTGPQHF.

The gene calls are TRBV6-4 and TRBJ1-2; the match to TRBD1 covers 8 bases. The germline V gene has CDR1 MRHNA and CDR2 SNTAGT. V gave up 4 bases and J gave up 6 bases; unmatched junction bases: 16. The CDR3 is made up of 17 amino acids. The CDR3: CASSGLSQDRVRDGYTF. The CDR3 region has the DNA TGTGCCAGCAGTGGTCTTAGCCAGGACAGGGTTAGGGATGGCTACACCTTC.

This clone was observed a few times. The CDR3: CASKERGGYEQYF. CDR3 nucleotides: TGTGCCAGCAAGGAGAGGGGGGGCTACGAGCAGTACTTC. This rearrangement joins TRBV2 to TRBJ2-7, with a weak D call TRBD2 (7 bases). This CDR3 is built from 13 residues. V lost 7 bases, J lost 3 bases, and 13 bases lay in between. Per the germline V gene, CDR1 is SNHLY and CDR2 is FYNNEI. The complete variable domain, with remaining parts taken from reference TRBV2 and TRBJ2-7, reads EPEVTQTPSHQVTQMGQEVILRCVPISNHLYFYWYRQILGQKVEFLVSFYNNEISEKSEIFDDQFSVERPDGSNFTLKIRSTKLEDSAMYFCASKERGGYEQYFGPGTRLTVT.

This rearrangement joins TRBV3-1 (or the pseudogene TRBV3-2) to TRBJ1-6, with unresolved D. The ends were cut back, 0 bases at V and 9 bases at J, with 6 bases in the middle. The V gene's germline CDR1 is LGHDT and CDR2 YNNKEL (reference sequence). CDR3 length: 13 residues. The CDR3, as DNA: TGTGCCAGCAGCCAAGATTTCTTTTCACCCCTCCACTTT. Residues: CASSQDFFSPLHF.

The V call is TRBV3-1 (or the pseudogene TRBV3-2), the J call TRBJ1-5; D is undetermined. With 4 bases removed from V and 2 bases from J, the gap between germline ends came to 12 bases. Germline lookup yields CDR1 LGHDT and CDR2 YNNKEL (reference sequence). The CDR3 loop spans 15 amino acids. In nucleotides, the CDR3 is TGTGCCAGCAGCCGAGGGTTTTCCGGCAATCAGCCCCAGCATTTT. Amino acid sequence: CASSRGFSGNQPQHF.

The V and J genes are TRBV7-8 and TRBJ2-7; D is uncertain. Between the trimmed V and J ends, which lost 5 bases and 4 bases, there was a span of 6 bases. The CDR3 has 11 amino acids. Germline assignment: CDR1 SGHVS and CDR2 FQNEAQ. The CDR3: CASSLRYEQYF. The DNA of the CDR3 is TGTGCCAGCAGCCTACGGTACGAGCAGTACTTC.

The V and J genes are TRBV7-2 and TRBJ1-2, with D possibly being TRBD1 (5 bases). V lost 5 bases and J 0 bases, leaving 13 bases between the germline ends. Germline CDR1 reads SGHTA; CDR2 reads FQGNSA. The CDR3 has 15 residues. The CDR3 loop reads CASSPLGQANYGYTF. The CDR3 DNA reads as TGTGCCAGCAGCCCGCTGGGGCAAGCTAACTATGGCTACACCTTC.

The chain has TRBV11-3 and TRBJ2-2; 7 bases align to TRBD1. The CDR3 has 13 residues. J was trimmed by 7 bases and V by 5 bases; bases with no gene match: 4. CDR1 and CDR2 from the germline V gene are SGHNT and YENEEA. The CDR3 sequence: CASSPRGSGELFF. CDR3 sequence (DNA): TGTGCCAGCAGCCCCAGGGGGAGCGGGGAGCTGTTTTTT.

The V and J genes are TRBV2 and TRBJ2-7; D may be TRBD1 (5 bases). The V gene's germline CDR1 is SNHLY and CDR2 FYNNEI. With 6 bases removed from V and 2 bases from J, the gap between germline ends came to 5 bases. This CDR3 is 11 amino acids long. As DNA, the CDR3 is TGTGCCAGCAGCAGGGCCTACGAGCAGTACTTC. Translation: CASSRAYEQYF.

This clone occurred a few times. V usage is TRBV6-5 and J usage is TRBJ2-7; D is ambiguous. This CDR3 is 14 amino acids long. CDR1 MNHEY and CDR2 SVGAGI come from the germline V gene. Trimming pared 8 bases from V and 0 bases from J, leaving 14 bases between. Here the CDR3 reads CASWQLSSSYEQYF. The CDR3 DNA reads as TGTGCCAGCTGGCAACTTTCTAGCTCCTACGAGCAGTACTTC.

This clone came up once. The chain employs TRBV6-6 and TRBJ2-5; D may be TRBD2 (5 bases). Germline CDR1 reads MNHNY; CDR2 reads SVGAGI (reference sequence). This CDR3 contains 15 residues. With 7 bases removed from V and 0 bases from J, the gap between germline ends came to 15 bases. The CDR3 DNA is TGTGCCAGCACCAGACCGGGAAACGACCAAGAGACCCAGTACTTC. It translates to CASTRPGNDQETQYF.